Shown below are 32 T cell receptor beta chains from a single sample sequenced in a study of T cell responses to AZD1222 COVID-19 vaccine. Profiled with immunoSEQ multiplex PCR; TCRdb holds only in-frame clones, not every one. The sample gives some 130,000 clones, 88% of which show up once; 18% is in the top ten. The sequencing here drew on peripheral blood, taken on day 0 of MenACWY control vaccination. All receptors come from an adult in good health.

V and J are TRBV29-1 and TRBJ1-2; no firm D call. In germline, CDR1 is SQVTM, CDR2 ANQGSEA. The ends were cut back, 3 bases at V and 4 bases at J, with 6 bases in the middle. This CDR3 has 11 residues. This CDR3 is CSVDIGYGYTF. The DNA for the CDR3 is TGCAGCGTTGATATCGGCTATGGCTACACCTTC.

V is TRBV4-1 and J is TRBJ2-1; tentative D call: TRBD2 (6 bases). Germline CDR1 and CDR2: MGHRA and YSYEKL. The germline V and J ends were trimmed by 1 base and 3 bases, with 13 bases remaining between them. CDR3 length: 16 amino acids. CDR3 sequence: CASSQGGRGFYNEQFF. CDR3 bases: TGCGCCAGCAGCCAAGGGGGCCGGGGGTTCTACAATGAGCAGTTCTTC.

The chain links TRBV7-2 to TRBJ2-5; possible D gene TRBD2, 5 bases. Germline CDR1 reads SGHTA; CDR2 reads FQGNSA. The CDR3 totals 13 residues. Trimming pared 4 bases from V and 5 bases from J, leaving 11 bases between. CDR3 protein: CASSSRVTETQYF. The CDR3 DNA sequence: TGTGCCAGCAGCTCGCGGGTTACGGAGACCCAGTACTTC.

V gene TRBV19 combines with J gene TRBJ2-3, with 9 bases aligning to TRBD2. V was pared by 5 bases and J by 5 bases, with 8 bases of the junction left unmatched. The germline V gene encodes CDR1 LNHDA and CDR2 SQIVND (reference sequence). This CDR3 has 15 residues. Here the CDR3 DNA reads TGTGCCAGTAGTCCTAAGCGGGAGGCCCGAGATACGCAGTATTTT. This codes for CASSPKREARDTQYF.

The genes are TRBV5-6 and TRBJ2-7; D assignment may be TRBD1 or TRBD2 (5 bases each). Germline V CDR1 and CDR2: SGHDT, YYEEEE. The CDR3 has 13 amino acids. V lost 2 bases and J 6 bases, leaving 12 bases between the germline ends. CDR3 residues: CASSLGAEGEQYF. The CDR3 bases are TGTGCCAGCAGCTTAGGGGCCGAGGGCGAGCAGTACTTC.

J is TRBJ1-3 and V is TRBV3-1 (or the pseudogene TRBV3-2); D possibly corresponds to TRBD1 (6 bases). Germline CDR1 reads LGHDT; CDR2 reads YNNKEL (reference sequence). This CDR3 contains 14 residues. Trimming took off 3 bases at V and 1 base at J, with 7 bases between the two ends. CDR3 loop: CASSQGHSGNTIYF. The CDR3 DNA reads TGTGCCAGCAGCCAGGGACATTCTGGAAACACCATATATTTT.

The chain combines TRBV7-2 with TRBJ2-7; TRBD1 matches 8 bases. This CDR3 spans 12 amino acids. Unmatched junction bases numbered 2, after V lost 5 bases and J lost 5 bases. The germline CDR1 and CDR2 sequences are SGHTA and FQGNSA. The CDR3 nucleotides are TGTGCCAGCAGCCGGGACAGGAACGAGCAGTACTTC. Amino acid sequence: CASSRDRNEQYF.

This chain joins TRBV18 and TRBJ1-1; TRBD1 matches at 10 bases. Germline V gene data show CDR1 as KGHSH and CDR2 as LQKENI. This CDR3 has 14 residues. J lost 6 bases, V lost 3 bases, and 4 bases had no gene match. CDR3: CASSPGQGLSEAFF. The CDR3 DNA is TGTGCCAGCTCACCGGGACAGGGGCTGTCTGAAGCTTTCTTT. The variable domain in full, completed from reference TRBV18 and TRBJ1-1, reads NAGVMQNPRHLVRRRGQEARLRCSPMKGHSHVYWYRQLPEEGLKFMVYLQKENIIDESGMPKERFSAEFPKEGPSILRIQQVVRGDSAAYFCASSPGQGLSEAFFGQGTRLTVV.

CDR3 protein: CASSPPGQGFIYEQYF. CDR3 in DNA: TGTGCCAGCAGCCCGCCGGGACAGGGTTTTATCTACGAGCAGTACTTC. This rearrangement joins TRBV7-9 to TRBJ2-7; 9 nucleotides agree with TRBD1. Germline-derived CDR1 and CDR2 are SEHNR and FQNEAQ (reference sequence). Trimming took 5 bases from V and 3 from J; bases not matched to a gene: 11. The CDR3 is 16 residues long.

This chain links TRBV24-1 with TRBJ2-3; D may correspond to TRBD1 or TRBD2 (5 bases each). Trimming removed 9 bases at V and 3 bases at J, with 18 bases between. The CDR3 extends over 15 amino acids. Germline V gene sequence: CDR1 KGHDR, CDR2 SFDVKD. The CDR3: CATGEGSFWTDTQYF. Here the CDR3 DNA reads TGTGCCACCGGCGAGGGGAGTTTTTGGACAGATACGCAGTATTTT.

CDR3 sequence reads: CASSRRQGDTDTQYF. The DNA of the CDR3 is TGTGCCAGCTCAAGGCGACAGGGTGACACAGATACGCAGTATTTT. The rearrangement joins TRBV18 to TRBJ2-3, with TRBD1 identical over 7 bases. CDR1 KGHSH and CDR2 LQKENI come from the germline V gene. The CDR3 runs 15 residues. Unmatched junction bases numbered 7, after V lost 5 bases and J lost 2 bases.

V and J are TRBV9 and TRBJ2-1; tentative D call: TRBD2 (6 bases). Germline loops: CDR1 SGDLS, CDR2 YYNGEE. Trimming cost V 0 bases and J 9 bases, with 19 bases left between them. CDR3 length: 16 residues. This CDR3 reads CASSVDSTSGQGEQFF. Here the CDR3 DNA reads TGTGCCAGCAGCGTAGATTCGACTAGTGGGCAGGGTGAGCAGTTCTTC.

V is TRBV5-5 and J is TRBJ1-2; 9 bases are shared with TRBD1. The CDR3 runs 15 residues. Losses at the gene ends were 5 bases for V and 2 bases for J; bases not matched to a gene: 7. Germline V CDR1 and CDR2: SGHKS, YYEKEE (reference sequence). In DNA form, the CDR3 reads TGTGCCAGCAGTCGAGGACAGGGGCGGAACTATGGCTACACCTTC. Translated, it gives CASSRGQGRNYGYTF.

The chain couples TRBV10-2 to TRBJ2-7, with TRBD2 matching over 10 bases. The CDR3 loop spans 14 amino acids. In germline, CDR1 is WSHSY, CDR2 SAAADI. J gave up 7 bases and V 8 bases, and 11 bases lay outside the gene matches. The CDR3 protein is CASSASGSLKEQYF. The DNA of the CDR3 is TGCGCCAGCTCAGCTAGCGGGAGTTTAAAGGAGCAGTACTTC.

Written as DNA, the CDR3 is TGCGCCAGCAGCCCGGAGGGGACTAGCGGCTACAATGAGCAGTTCTTC. Its translation is CASSPEGTSGYNEQFF. The gene calls are TRBV5-1 and TRBJ2-1; 11 bases map to TRBD2. V lost 4 bases, J lost 3 bases, and 6 bases stayed unmatched. The length of the CDR3 is 16 residues. The germline V gene has CDR1 SGHRS and CDR2 YFSETQ.

This clone appeared once. The V call is TRBV5-1, the J call TRBJ1-1; D might be TRBD1 (5 bases). The CDR3 runs 14 residues. Germline assignment: CDR1 SGHRS and CDR2 YFSETQ. V lost 4 bases and J lost 6, with 16 bases in between. CDR3 residues: CASSGVKGSAEAFF. DNA for the CDR3: TGCGCCAGCAGCGGGGTTAAGGGGTCGGCTGAAGCTTTCTTT.

V usage is TRBV11-2 and J usage is TRBJ2-1, with a tentative D call TRBD2 (6 bases). This CDR3 spans 15 amino acids. CDR1 is SGHAT, CDR2 FQNNGV, per germline. Deletions cut 2 bases from V and 5 bases from J, with 13 bases between. DNA of the CDR3: TGTGCCAGCAGCTTAATGATTAGCGGCGACAATGAGCAGTTCTTC. Translation: CASSLMISGDNEQFF. Drawing the rest from reference TRBV11-2 and TRBJ2-1, the complete variable domain is EAGVAQSPRYKIIEKRQSVAFWCNPISGHATLYWYQQILGQGPKLLIQFQNNGVVDDSQLPKDRFSAERLKGVDSTLKIQPAKLEDSAVYLCASSLMISGDNEQFFGPGTRLTVL.

This clone was seen a single time. The chain carries TRBV7-2 and TRBJ2-7; 12 bases map to TRBD2. Germline CDR1 reads SGHTA; CDR2 reads FQGNSA. J gave up 1 base and V 3 bases, and 4 bases lay outside the gene matches. This CDR3 region has 16 residues. CDR3 sequence reads: CASSLELAGGSYEQYF. The DNA of the CDR3 is TGTGCCAGCAGCTTGGAACTAGCGGGAGGTTCCTACGAGCAGTACTTC.

CDR3 loop: CAWSPPLIADTQYF. CDR3 DNA: TGTGCCTGGAGCCCCCCGCTAATAGCGGATACGCAGTATTTT. The V call is TRBV30, the J call TRBJ2-3, with D tentatively TRBD2 (5 bases). Germline CDR1 reads GTSNPN; CDR2 reads SVGIG (reference sequence). The CDR3 is made up of 14 amino acids. Between the trimmed V and J ends, which lost 3 bases and 6 bases, there was a span of 16 bases.

In DNA form, the CDR3 reads TGCAGTGCTAGTGCCGACACCGTGAACACTGAAGCTTTCTTT. It encodes CSASADTVNTEAFF. The chain joins TRBV20-1 to TRBJ1-1; D gene ambiguous. The germline V gene encodes CDR1 DFQATT and CDR2 SNEGSKA (reference sequence). V was pared by 3 bases and J by 0 bases, with 11 bases between. The length of the CDR3 is 14 residues.

This clone was picked up a small number of times. This rearrangement joins TRBV30 to TRBJ2-7; D is possibly TRBD1 (6 bases). CDR3 length: 12 amino acids. Germline loops: CDR1 GTSNPN, CDR2 SVGIG (reference sequence). V dropped 2 bases and J dropped 3 bases, with 8 bases sitting between them. The DNA of the CDR3 is TGTGCCTGGAGTAGGGACATCTACGAGCAGTACTTC. This encodes CAWSRDIYEQYF.

This sequence joins TRBV4-1 and TRBJ2-3, with TRBD2 identical over 12 bases. V gave up 1 base and J gave up 10 bases; unmatched junction bases: 12. From germline, CDR1 is MGHRA and CDR2 YSYEKL. The CDR3 spans 17 residues. The CDR3 DNA follows: TGCGCCAGCAGCCAAGGGCTAGCGGGAGGGCCGAAGTCGGCGCAGTATTTT. It codes for CASSQGLAGGPKSAQYF.

This chain joins TRBV6-5 and TRBJ1-1; D is ambiguous. V was cut by 0 bases and J by 1 base, with 9 bases left in between. The germline gives CDR1 MNHEY, CDR2 SVGAGI. CDR3 length equals 15 residues. The CDR3 reads CASSYSRRSNTEAFF. In nucleotides, the CDR3 is TGTGCCAGCAGTTACTCTCGGAGATCGAACACTGAAGCTTTCTTT.

The gene calls are TRBV27 and TRBJ2-7; no definite D call. Trimming shortened V by 2 bases and J by 4 bases, and 18 bases separated the two germline ends. The CDR3 is 16 residues long. Germline V gene lookup returns CDR1 MNHEY and CDR2 SMNVEV (reference sequence). The CDR3 is CASSLRLSGIPYEQYF. CDR3 in DNA: TGTGCCAGCAGTTTACGCCTCAGTGGGATCCCTTACGAGCAGTACTTC.

The chain employs TRBV5-1 and TRBJ2-1; TRBD2 is a possible D gene (5 bases). CDR1 SGHRS and CDR2 YFSETQ come from the germline V gene. Trimming removed 0 bases at V and 0 bases at J, with 7 bases between. This CDR3 contains 15 residues. The CDR3 protein is CASSLVGDSYNEQFF. The CDR3 region has the DNA TGCGCCAGCAGCTTGGTCGGGGACTCCTACAATGAGCAGTTCTTC.

This clone appeared a single time. The chain carries TRBV4-2 and TRBJ2-1, with 8 bases aligning to TRBD2. CDR1 and CDR2 (germline): LGHNA, YNFKEQ. The trim removed 4 bases at V and 8 bases at J, leaving 10 bases unmatched. The CDR3 extends over 15 amino acids. The CDR3 sequence: CASSRRLARSDEQFF. The DNA of the CDR3 is TGTGCCAGCAGCCGCCGACTAGCGCGCTCCGATGAGCAGTTCTTC.

This clone came up once. The chain combines TRBV18 with TRBJ1-3; the D gene is possibly TRBD1 (6 bases). V shed 3 bases and J shed 1 base, with 13 bases lying between them. The CDR3 spans 16 residues. CDR1 and CDR2 (germline): KGHSH, LQKENI. This chain's CDR3 is CASSPQRGKSGNTIYF. For the CDR3, the DNA is TGTGCCAGCTCACCGCAGAGGGGGAAATCTGGAAACACCATATATTTT.

This chain links TRBV6-2 or TRBV6-3 with TRBJ1-1; D is unresolved. Germline V gene sequence: CDR1 MNHEY, CDR2 SVGEGT. The V end was cut by 3 bases, the J end by 7 bases, with 6 bases between. This CDR3 is 11 amino acids long. This chain's CDR3 is CASSYGNEAFF. The CDR3 coding sequence is TGTGCCAGCAGTTATGGGAATGAAGCTTTCTTT.

The chain uses TRBV12-2 and TRBJ1-5. TRBV12-2 is a recognized pseudogene. The CDR3 contains 18 residues. The chain's CDR3 is CASRLPPGKFYSNQPQHF. In DNA form, the CDR3 reads TGTGCAAGTCGCCTCCCCCCGGGCAAGTTTTATAGCAATCAGCCCCAGCATTTT.

There are a few counts of this clone. The chain is built from TRBV6-5 and TRBJ1-1; a possible D gene is TRBD1 (5 bases). The germline V and J ends were trimmed by 0 bases and 11 bases, with 13 bases remaining between them. The CDR3 sequence is 13 residues long. In germline, CDR1 is MNHEY, CDR2 SVGAGI. Written as DNA, the CDR3 is TGTGCCAGCAGTTACTCGCCGAGGAGGGACGCTTTCTTT. Its protein product is CASSYSPRRDAFF.

The rearrangement links TRBV9 to TRBJ2-6; the D is unclear. V lost 2 bases, J lost 0 bases, and 15 bases lay in between. CDR1 is SGDLS, CDR2 YYNGEE, per germline. The CDR3 extends over 18 amino acids. In nucleotides, the CDR3 is TGTGCCAGCAGCGTGACTGGCAGAAGCAGCTCTGGGGCCAACGTCCTGACTTTC. Translated: CASSVTGRSSSGANVLTF.

The table lists this clone with a few counts. This rearrangement joins TRBV30 to TRBJ2-7, with D perhaps assigned TRBD1 or TRBD2 (5 bases each). V lost 0 bases, J lost 4 bases, and 13 bases lay in between. This CDR3 region has 14 residues. CDR1 is GTSNPN, CDR2 SVGIG, per germline (reference sequence). CDR3 in amino acids: CAWSVGLGDYEQYF. The CDR3 nucleotides read TGTGCCTGGAGTGTAGGTCTGGGGGATTACGAGCAGTACTTC.